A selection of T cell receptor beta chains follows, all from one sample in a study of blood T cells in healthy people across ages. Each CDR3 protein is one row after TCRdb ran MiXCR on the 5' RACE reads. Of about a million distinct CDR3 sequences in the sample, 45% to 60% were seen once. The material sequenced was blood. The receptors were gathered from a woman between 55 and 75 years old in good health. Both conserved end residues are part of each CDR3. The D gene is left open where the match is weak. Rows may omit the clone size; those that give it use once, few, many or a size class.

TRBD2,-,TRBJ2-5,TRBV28,TGTGCCACCGGTAGCGGGGGGCGGTTAGAGACCCAGTACTTC,CATGSGGRLETQYF
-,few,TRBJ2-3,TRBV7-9,TGTGCCAGTGGGGAGACAGATACGCAGTATTTT,CASGETDTQYF
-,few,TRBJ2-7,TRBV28,TGTGCCGAGGGGGACTCCATCTACGAGCAGTACTTC,CAEGDSIYEQYF
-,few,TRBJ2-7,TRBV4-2,TGTGCCAGCAGCCAAGCGAGCGTTTTAACCTACAATGAGCAGTACTTC,CASSQASVLTYNEQYF
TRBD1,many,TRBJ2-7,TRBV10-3,TGTGCCATCAGTCCGACAGGGTACGAGCAGTACTTC,CAISPTGYEQYF
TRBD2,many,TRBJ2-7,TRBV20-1,TGCAGTGCTAGAGAAAAGCGGGAGTGGGAAGGGGAGCAGTACTTC,CSAREKREWEGEQYF
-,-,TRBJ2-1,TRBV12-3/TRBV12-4,TGTGCCAGCAGGATTGGTTCCCTCTCCTACAATGAGCAGTTCTTC,CASRIGSLSYNEQFF
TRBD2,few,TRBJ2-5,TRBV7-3,TGTGCCAGCAGCTTGGGTAGCGGGAGGGGTCAAGAGACCCAGTACTTC,CASSLGSGRGQETQYF
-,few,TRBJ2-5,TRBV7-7,TGTGCCAGCAGCCCCCTCGAAGGGGGGACCCAGTACTTC,CASSPLEGGTQYF
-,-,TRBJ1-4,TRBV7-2,TGTGCCAGCAGCCCAGCCGGGAGCGCTAATGAAAAACTGTTTTTT,CASSPAGSANEKLFF
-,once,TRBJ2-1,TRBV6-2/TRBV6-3,TGTGCCAGCATGCGACAGACCTACAATGAGCAGTTCTTC,CASMRQTYNEQFF
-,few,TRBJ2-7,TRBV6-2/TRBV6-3,TGTGCCAGCAGTTCCTCGGTTTACGAGCAGTACTTC,CASSSSVYEQYF
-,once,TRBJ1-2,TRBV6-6,TGTGCCAGCAGTGATAGCCAGGGGTATTATGGCTACACCTTC,CASSDSQGYYGYTF
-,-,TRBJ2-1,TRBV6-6,TGTGCCAGCAGTCCACCGGAGAGGTCAAGGGATGAGCAGTTCTTC,CASSPPERSRDEQFF
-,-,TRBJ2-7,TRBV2,TGTGCCAGCAAACCGACCCCGGTAGCCTACGAGCAGTACTTC,CASKPTPVAYEQYF
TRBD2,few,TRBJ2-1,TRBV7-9,TGTGCCAGCAGCTCAACTAGCGGGAGTAGATACAATGAGCAGTTCTTC,CASSSTSGSRYNEQFF
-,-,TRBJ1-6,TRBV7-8,TGTGCCAGCAGCCCCGGGCGGCATAGGAATTCACCCCTCCACTTT,CASSPGRHRNSPLHF
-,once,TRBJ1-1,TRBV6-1,TGTGCCAGCAGTTCGAAGATGGGCGCTGAAGCTTTCTTT,CASSSKMGAEAFF
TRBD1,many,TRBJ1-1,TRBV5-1,TGCGCCAGCAGCTTGGAAGGGGGCGAACGTAACACTGAAGCTTTCTTT,CASSLEGGERNTEAFF
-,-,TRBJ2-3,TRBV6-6,TGTGCCAGCAGTTACAGTCAGTCACAGGATACGCAGTATTTT,CASSYSQSQDTQYF
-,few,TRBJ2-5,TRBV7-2,TGTGCCAGCAGCTTAGGGTTGGGGGCAGCAGCGGAGACCCAGTACTTC,CASSLGLGAAAETQYF
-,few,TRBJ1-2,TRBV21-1,TGTGCCAGCATCCCCGAGGGTCTCTACCTCTATGGCTACACCTTC,CASIPEGLYLYGYTF
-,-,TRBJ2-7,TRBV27,TGTGCCAGCAGTTTGAGGGGCAGGGCCGCAAAGCAGTACTTC,CASSLRGRAAKQYF
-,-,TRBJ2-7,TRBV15,TGTGCCACCAGCAGAGATCCGGGGTGGGAGCAGTACTTC,CATSRDPGWEQYF
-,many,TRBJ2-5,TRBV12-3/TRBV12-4,TGTGCCAGCAGTCGCCAGGGTCAAGAGACCCAGTACTTC,CASSRQGQETQYF
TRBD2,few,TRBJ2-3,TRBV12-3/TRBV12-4,TGTGCCAGCAGACCCCGACCTCTAGCGGGAAGCACAGATACGCAGTATTTT,CASRPRPLAGSTDTQYF
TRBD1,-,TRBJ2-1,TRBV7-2,TGTGCCAGCAGCCCCAGAGTGGGACAGGGCGGGAATGAGCAGTTCTTC,CASSPRVGQGGNEQFF
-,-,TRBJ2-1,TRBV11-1,TGTGCCAGCAGCTTACAGGCGGAGCTAGCGTACAATGAGCAGTTCTTC,CASSLQAELAYNEQFF
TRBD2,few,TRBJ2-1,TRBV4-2,TGTGCCAGCAGCCAAGATCCTAGCGGGAATGGGAATGAGCAGTTCTTC,CASSQDPSGNGNEQFF
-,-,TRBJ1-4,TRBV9,TGTGCCAGCAGCCTACGGCCTACAGGGCTTGATGAAAAACTGTTTTTT,CASSLRPTGLDEKLFF
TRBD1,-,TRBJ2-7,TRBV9,TGTGCCAGCAGCGAGGGAGGGACAGGGCAACGCGAGCAGTACTTC,CASSEGGTGQREQYF
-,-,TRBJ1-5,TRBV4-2,TGTGCCAGCAGCCATTACTACAGGGAGTTGGGCAATCAGCCCCAGCATTTT,CASSHYYRELGNQPQHF
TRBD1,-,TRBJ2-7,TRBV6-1,TGTGCCAGCAGGACCGGACAGGGGACCTCCTACGAGCAGTACTTC,CASRTGQGTSYEQYF
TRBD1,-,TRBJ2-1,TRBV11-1,TGTGCCAGCAGCTTAGGCGGAAGACAGGGGATCAGCAATGAGCAGTTCTTC,CASSLGGRQGISNEQFF
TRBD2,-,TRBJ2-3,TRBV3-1,TGTGCCAGCAGCCCCCGCGGGAGGGCCGGGGCAGATACGCAGTATTTT,CASSPRGRAGADTQYF
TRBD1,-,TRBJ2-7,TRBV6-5,TGTGCCAGCAGTGACGGACAGGGGGCTCGTGAGCAGTACTTC,CASSDGQGAREQYF
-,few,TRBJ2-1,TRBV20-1,TGCAGTGCTAGAGATGGGCTCTCACCCGAGCAGTTCTTC,CSARDGLSPEQFF
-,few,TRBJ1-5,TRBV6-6,TGTGCCAGCAGTTACTTTCCAGACAGTAGCAATCAGCCCCAGCATTTT,CASSYFPDSSNQPQHF
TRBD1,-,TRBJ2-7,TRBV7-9,TGTGCCAGCAGCTCTGGACAGGGTCGGCGTAGAGGTTTCTACGAGCAGTACTTC,CASSSGQGRRRGFYEQYF
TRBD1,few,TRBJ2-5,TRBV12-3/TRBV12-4,TGTGCCAGCAGTGTCCTTGGGACAGCTAAAGAGACCCAGTACTTC,CASSVLGTAKETQYF
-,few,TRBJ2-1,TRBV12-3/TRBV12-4,TGTGCCAGCAGTTCTGGGACTCAGCCATATCTTGATGAGCAGTTCTTC,CASSSGTQPYLDEQFF
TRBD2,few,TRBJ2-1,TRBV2,TGTGCCAGCAGTGAACAGCGGGAGTCCAATGAGCAGTTCTTC,CASSEQRESNEQFF
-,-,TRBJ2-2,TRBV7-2,TGTGCCAGCAGCTTAGTTATGGGTACCGGGGAGCTGTTTTTT,CASSLVMGTGELFF
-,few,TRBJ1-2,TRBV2,TGTGCCAGCAGCCGGGAGACTAACTATGGCTACACCTTC,CASSRETNYGYTF
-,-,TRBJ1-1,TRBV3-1,TGTGCCAGCAGCCTCCTATATCGGACAGTTGAAGCTTTCTTT,CASSLLYRTVEAFF
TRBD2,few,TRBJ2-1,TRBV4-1,TGCGCCAGCAGCCAAGTGTCGACTAGCGGGAGTTGGAATGAGCAGTTCTTC,CASSQVSTSGSWNEQFF
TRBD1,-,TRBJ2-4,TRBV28,TGTGCCAGCAGTTTATTCTGGGACAGGGTTGAGCTAGCCAAAAACATTCAGTACTTC,CASSLFWDRVELAKNIQYF
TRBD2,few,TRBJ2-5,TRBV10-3,TGTGCCATCAGTGTAGGGGCTAGCGGTGGGGAGACCCAGTACTTC,CAISVGASGGETQYF
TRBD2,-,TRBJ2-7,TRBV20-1,TGCAGTGCTAGTCGCGGGAGTAAAGCCTACGAGCAGTACTTC,CSASRGSKAYEQYF